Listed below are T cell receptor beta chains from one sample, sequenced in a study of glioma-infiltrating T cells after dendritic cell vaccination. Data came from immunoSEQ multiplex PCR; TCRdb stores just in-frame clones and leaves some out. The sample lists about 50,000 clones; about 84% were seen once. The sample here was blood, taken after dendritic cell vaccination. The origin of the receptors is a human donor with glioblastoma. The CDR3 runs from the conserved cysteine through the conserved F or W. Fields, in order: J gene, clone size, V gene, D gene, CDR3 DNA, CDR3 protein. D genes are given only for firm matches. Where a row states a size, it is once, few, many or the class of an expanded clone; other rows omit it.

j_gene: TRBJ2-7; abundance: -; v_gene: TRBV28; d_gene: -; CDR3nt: TGTGCCAGCGGGCACTCCTACGAGCAGTACTTC; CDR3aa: CASGHSYEQYF
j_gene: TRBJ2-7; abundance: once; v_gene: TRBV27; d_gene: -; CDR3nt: TGTGCCAGCAGTTTGTCAACTAGAACACGCGAGCAGTACTTC; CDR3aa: CASSLSTRTREQYF
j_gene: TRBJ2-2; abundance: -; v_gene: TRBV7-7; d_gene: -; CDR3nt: TGTGCTAGCAGCCCCGGTCTGAACACCGGGGAGCTGTTTTTT; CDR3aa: CASSPGLNTGELFF
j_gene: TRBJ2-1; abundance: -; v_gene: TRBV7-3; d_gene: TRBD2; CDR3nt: TGTGCCAGCAGCTTAATGGCTAGCGGGGGGGCACATGAGCAGTTCTTC; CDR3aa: CASSLMASGGAHEQFF
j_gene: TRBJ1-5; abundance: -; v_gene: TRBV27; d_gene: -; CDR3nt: TGTGCCAGCGCCGGTGGTCTCAATCAGCCCCAGCATTTT; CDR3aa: CASAGGLNQPQHF
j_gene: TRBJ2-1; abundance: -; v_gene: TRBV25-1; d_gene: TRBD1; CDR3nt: TGTGCCAGCAGTCAAGCGGACAGGGGGCGCGATGAGCAGTTCTTC; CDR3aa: CASSQADRGRDEQFF
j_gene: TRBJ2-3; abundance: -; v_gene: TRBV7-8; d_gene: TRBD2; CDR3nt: TGTGCCAGCAGCTCCTCACTAGCGGGGGTTCTCGGGAATACGCAGTATTTT; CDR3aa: CASSSSLAGVLGNTQYF
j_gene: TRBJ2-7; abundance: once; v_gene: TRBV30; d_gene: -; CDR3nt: TGTGCCTGGGATGACGGGAAATCCTACGAGCAGTACTTC; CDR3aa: CAWDDGKSYEQYF
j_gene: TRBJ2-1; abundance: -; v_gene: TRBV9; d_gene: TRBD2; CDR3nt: TGTGCCAGCAGCGTACTCGGGGGGGCCCGGAATGAGCAGTTCTTC; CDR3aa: CASSVLGGARNEQFF
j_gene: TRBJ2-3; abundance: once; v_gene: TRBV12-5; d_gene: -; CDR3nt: TGTGCTAGTGGGGAGGATAGCACAGATACGCAGTATTTT; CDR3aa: CASGEDSTDTQYF
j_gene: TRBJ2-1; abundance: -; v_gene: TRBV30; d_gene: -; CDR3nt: TGTGCCTGGAGTGGGGACTGGACCATCGGCAATGAGCAGTTCTTC; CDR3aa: CAWSGDWTIGNEQFF
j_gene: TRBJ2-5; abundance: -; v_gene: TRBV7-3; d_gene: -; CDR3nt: TGTGCCAGCAGCTTACGGTGGCGGAGAGGCCAAGAGACCCAGTACTTC; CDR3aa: CASSLRWRRGQETQYF
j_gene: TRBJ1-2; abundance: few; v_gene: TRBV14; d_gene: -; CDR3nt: TGTGCCAGCAGCCAAGGGTACAGTCTCTATGGCTACACCTTC; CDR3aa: CASSQGYSLYGYTF
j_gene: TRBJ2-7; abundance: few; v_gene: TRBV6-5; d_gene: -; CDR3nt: TGTGCCAGCAGTGTGACAGGGACTCTTTACGAGCAGTACTTC; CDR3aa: CASSVTGTLYEQYF
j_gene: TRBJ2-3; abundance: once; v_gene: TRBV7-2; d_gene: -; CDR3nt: TGTGCCAGCAGCCCCACGACAGGACCCTCAGATACGCAGTATTTT; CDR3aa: CASSPTTGPSDTQYF
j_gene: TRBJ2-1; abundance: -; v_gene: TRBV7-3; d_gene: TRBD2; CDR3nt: TGTGCCAGCAGCTTACTTGGGCGGGGGGGATACAATGAGCAGTTCTTC; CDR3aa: CASSLLGRGGYNEQFF
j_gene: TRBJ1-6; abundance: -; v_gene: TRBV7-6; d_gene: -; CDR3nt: TGTGCCAGCAGCTTAGCGGCAGGGTCGGTTAATTCACCCCTCCACTTT; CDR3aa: CASSLAAGSVNSPLHF
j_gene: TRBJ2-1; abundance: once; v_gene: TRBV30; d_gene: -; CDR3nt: TGTGCCTGGAGTGTTCTTAGTTGGTCGGGGAATGAGCAGTTCTTC; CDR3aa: CAWSVLSWSGNEQFF
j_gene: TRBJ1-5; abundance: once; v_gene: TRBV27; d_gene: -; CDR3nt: TGTGCCAGCATTCAGGGTCGCAGGCCCCAGCATTTT; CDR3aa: CASIQGRRPQHF
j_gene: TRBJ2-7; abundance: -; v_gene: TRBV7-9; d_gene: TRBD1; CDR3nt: TGTGCCAGCAGCTTACCCGACAGGGGGGTCTACGAGCAGTACTTC; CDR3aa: CASSLPDRGVYEQYF
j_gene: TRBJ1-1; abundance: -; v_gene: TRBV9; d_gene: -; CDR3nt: TGTGCCAGCAGCATCGGGACACTAACCGGCGGGGCTTTCTTT; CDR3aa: CASSIGTLTGGAFF
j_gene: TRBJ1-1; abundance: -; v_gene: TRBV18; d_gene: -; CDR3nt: TGTGCCAGCTCACCCGTTGGGACACTGAACACTGAAGCTTTCTTT; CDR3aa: CASSPVGTLNTEAFF
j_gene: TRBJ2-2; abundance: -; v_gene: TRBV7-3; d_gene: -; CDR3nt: TGTGCCAGCAGCGCGGGACTGAGCACCGGGGAGCTGTTTTTT; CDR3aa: CASSAGLSTGELFF
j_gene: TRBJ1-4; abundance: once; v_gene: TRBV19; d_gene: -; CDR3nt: TGTGCCAGTACAGGGAATGAAAAACTGTTTTTT; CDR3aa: CASTGNEKLFF
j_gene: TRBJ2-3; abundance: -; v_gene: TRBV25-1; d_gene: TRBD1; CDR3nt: TGTGCCAGCAGTGAATCGGTGACAGGGGTTTCAGATACGCAGTATTTT; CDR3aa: CASSESVTGVSDTQYF
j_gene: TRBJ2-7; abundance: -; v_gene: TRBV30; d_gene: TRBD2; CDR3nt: TGTGCCTGGAGAAGAACGACTAGCGGGGGTGTGTACGAGCAGTACTTC; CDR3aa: CAWRRTTSGGVYEQYF
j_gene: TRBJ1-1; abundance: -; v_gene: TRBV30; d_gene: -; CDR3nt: TGTGCCTGGAGTGTCGGAGGGCGGCGGGAGGTTTTCTTT; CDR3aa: CAWSVGGRREVFF
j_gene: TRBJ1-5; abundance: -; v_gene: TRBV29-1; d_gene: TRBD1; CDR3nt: TGCAGCGTTGGAGAGGGGGCTTGGCAGCCCCAGCATTTT; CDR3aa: CSVGEGAWQPQHF
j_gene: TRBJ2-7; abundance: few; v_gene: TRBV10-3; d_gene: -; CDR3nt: TGTGCCATCAGTGAGTCGCAGTATTACGAGCAGTACTTC; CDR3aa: CAISESQYYEQYF
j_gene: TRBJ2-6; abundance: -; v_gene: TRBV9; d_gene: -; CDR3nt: TGTGCCAGCAGCGCGAACAGGGCCTCTGGGGCCAACGTCCTGACTTTC; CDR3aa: CASSANRASGANVLTF
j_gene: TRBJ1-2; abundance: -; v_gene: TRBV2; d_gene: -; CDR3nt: TGTGCCAGCAGTGAGCCGAGGAACTATGGCTACACCTTC; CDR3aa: CASSEPRNYGYTF
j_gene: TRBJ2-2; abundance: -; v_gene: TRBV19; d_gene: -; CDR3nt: TGTGCCAGTAGAACGACGGGAGGGGAGCTGTTTTTT; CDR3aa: CASRTTGGELFF
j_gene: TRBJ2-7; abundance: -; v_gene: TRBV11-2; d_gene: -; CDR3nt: TGTGCCAGCAGCCCAGGGGCCTACGAGCAGTACTTC; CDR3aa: CASSPGAYEQYF
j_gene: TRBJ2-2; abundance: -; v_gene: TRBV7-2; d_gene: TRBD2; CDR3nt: TGTGCCAGCAGCCCCCAAAGGGTAGCGGGGTCGAACACCGGGGAGCTGTTTTTT; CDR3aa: CASSPQRVAGSNTGELFF
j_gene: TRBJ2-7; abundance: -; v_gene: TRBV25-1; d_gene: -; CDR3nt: TGTGCCAGCAGAAACACAGGTGCCATCTACGAGCAGTACTTC; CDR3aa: CASRNTGAIYEQYF
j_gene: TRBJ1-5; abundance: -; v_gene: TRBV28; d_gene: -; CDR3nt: TGTGCCAGCAGTTTATACAGGGCTGACGGGCCCCAGCATTTT; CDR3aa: CASSLYRADGPQHF
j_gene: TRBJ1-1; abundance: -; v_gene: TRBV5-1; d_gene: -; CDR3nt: TGCGCCAGCAGCTTGGTCGGGGGGATTAACACTGAAGCTTTCTTT; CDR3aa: CASSLVGGINTEAFF
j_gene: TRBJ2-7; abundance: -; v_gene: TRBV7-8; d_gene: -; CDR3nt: TGTGCCAGCCGGGAGGTAGGACAGGGTGCCTACGAGCAGTACTTC; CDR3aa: CASREVGQGAYEQYF
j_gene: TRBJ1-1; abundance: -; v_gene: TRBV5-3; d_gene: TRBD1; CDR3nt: TGTGCCAGAAGCCCGGAGACAGGGTGGAACACTGAAGCTTTCTTT; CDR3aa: CARSPETGWNTEAFF
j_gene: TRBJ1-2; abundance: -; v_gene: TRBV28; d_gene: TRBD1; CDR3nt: TGTGCCAGCAGTTTACCGGGACAGGAATACTATGGCTACACCTTC; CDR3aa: CASSLPGQEYYGYTF
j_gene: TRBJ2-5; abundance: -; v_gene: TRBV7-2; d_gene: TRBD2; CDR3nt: TGTGCCAGCAGCTCGTGGGTGAGCGGGGGGGCCCGGGAGACCCAGTACTTC; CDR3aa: CASSSWVSGGARETQYF
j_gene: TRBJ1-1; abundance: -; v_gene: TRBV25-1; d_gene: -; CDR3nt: TGTGCCAGCAGTGAATTCGGGGGGTTAAAGACTGAAGCTTTCTTT; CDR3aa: CASSEFGGLKTEAFF
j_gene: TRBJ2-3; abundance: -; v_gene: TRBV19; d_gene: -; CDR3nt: TGTGCCAGTAGTATATTCCCCGAGACAGATACGCAGTATTTT; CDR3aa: CASSIFPETDTQYF